The sequence of this T cell receptor (beta chain) was determined in a study of T cell responses to AZD1222 COVID-19 vaccine. Study overall: Recipients boosted at about 4 weeks or about 12 weeks are pooled.

This clone came up once. Assay used: immunoSEQ multiplex PCR; TCRdb lists only in-frame clones, some missing. The sample lists about 110,000 clones, about 85% occurring once. CDR3 length equals 16 residues. Trimming took 4 bases from V and 8 from J; bases not matched to a gene: 12. Germline V CDR1 and CDR2: LGHDT, YNNKEL (reference sequence). The clonotype was recovered from an adult in good health. Sequencing was performed on peripheral blood, taken on day 0 of AZD1222 vaccination. The chain is built from TRBV3-1 (or the pseudogene TRBV3-2) and TRBJ1-4, with TRBD1 matching 8 bases. The CDR3 coding sequence is TGTGCCAGCAGCCTCAAATCCAGGGGGCGAGGGGAAAAACTGTTTTTT. Translated: CASSLKSRGRGEKLFF.